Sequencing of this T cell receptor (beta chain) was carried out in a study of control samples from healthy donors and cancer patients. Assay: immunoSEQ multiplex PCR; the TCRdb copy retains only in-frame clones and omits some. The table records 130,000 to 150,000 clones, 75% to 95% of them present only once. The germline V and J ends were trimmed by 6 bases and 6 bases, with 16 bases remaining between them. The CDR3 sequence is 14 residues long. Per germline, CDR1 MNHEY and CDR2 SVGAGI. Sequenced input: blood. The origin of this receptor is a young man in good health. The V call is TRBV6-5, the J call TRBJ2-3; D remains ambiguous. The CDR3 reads CASSPAGSMDTQYF. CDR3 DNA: TGTGCCAGCAGCCCAGCTGGGTCCATGGATACGCAGTATTTT.